The clone carrying this T cell receptor beta chain was counted many times. After 5'RACE with constant-segment primers, TCR alpha and TCR beta cDNA libraries carrying sample barcodes and UMIs were obtained. TCRdb called the 5' RACE reads again in MiXCR, with one record for every CDR3 protein. This sample has about 140,000 distinct CDR3 sequences, with over 6% found just once. Deletions cut 3 bases from V and 3 bases from J, with 8 bases between. Germline loops: CDR1 DFQATT, CDR2 SNEGSKA (reference sequence). The CDR3 has 12 residues. The data are from a study of T-cell memory formation after mild COVID-19.

The gene calls are TRBV20-1 and TRBJ1-1; tentatively, D is TRBD1 (5 bases). Sequencing was performed on PBMCs or a T cell subset sorted from them (not recorded which). This receptor was taken from an adult woman who had mild COVID-19 (a few samples of this study predate the infection). Cell type and time point are not known. This CDR3 reads CSARQGYTEAFF. Here the CDR3 DNA reads TGCAGTGCTAGGCAGGGATACACTGAAGCTTTCTTT.